Here is one T cell receptor beta chain with its context. Patients had received no treatment of any kind before thyroid surgery. This sample is drawn from a study of metastatic and nonmetastatic thyroid tumors. Study information: Repertoire comparisons spanned blood and tumor or nodule tissue from malignant and benign thyroid patients.

Original processing methods: To classify distant metastasis in papillary thyroid cancer, a model was built from CDR3 differences across clinicopathological groups. TCRdb re-processed the PCR reads through MiXCR. These V and J calls originate from TCRdb's pipeline instead of the authors' own analysis. The profile covers about 39,000 clones, with 18% appearing a single time and about 13% taken by the ten largest. The source material was tumor tissue. This receptor was taken from a female donor with papillary thyroid cancer or a benign thyroid nodule (not recorded which). Some clones in this sample may be carry-over from other donors' samples.

The CDR3 reads CASLQPGLPYEQYF. The CDR3 region has the DNA TGTGCCAGCTTGCAGCCGGGGCTCCCCTACGAGCAGTACTTC. The chain has TRBV6-2 or TRBV6-3 and TRBJ2-7, with D perhaps given as TRBD1 or TRBD2 (5 bases each). The CDR3 has 14 amino acids. V lost 8 bases to trimming and J lost 2 bases, with 16 bases between them. The germline V gene has CDR1 MNHEY and CDR2 SVGEGT.